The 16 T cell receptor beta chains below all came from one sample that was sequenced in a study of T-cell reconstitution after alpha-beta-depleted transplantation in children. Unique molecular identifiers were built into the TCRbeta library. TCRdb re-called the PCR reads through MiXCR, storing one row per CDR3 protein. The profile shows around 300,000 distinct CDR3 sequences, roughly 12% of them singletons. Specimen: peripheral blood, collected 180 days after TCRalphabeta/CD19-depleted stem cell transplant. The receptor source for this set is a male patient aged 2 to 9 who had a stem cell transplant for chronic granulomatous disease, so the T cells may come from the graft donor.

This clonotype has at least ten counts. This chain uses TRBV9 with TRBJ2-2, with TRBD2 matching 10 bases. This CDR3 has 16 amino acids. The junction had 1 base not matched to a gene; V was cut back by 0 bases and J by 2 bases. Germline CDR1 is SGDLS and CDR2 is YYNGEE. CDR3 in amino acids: CASSVGTSGNTGELFF. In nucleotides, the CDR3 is TGTGCCAGCAGCGTAGGGACTAGCGGAAACACCGGGGAGCTGTTTTTT. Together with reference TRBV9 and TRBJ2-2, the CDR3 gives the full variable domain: DSGVTQTPKHLITATGQRVTLRCSPRSGDLSVYWYQQSLDQGLQFLIQYYNGEERAKGNILERFSAQQFPDLHSELNLSSLELGDSALYFCASSVGTSGNTGELFFGEGSRLTVL.

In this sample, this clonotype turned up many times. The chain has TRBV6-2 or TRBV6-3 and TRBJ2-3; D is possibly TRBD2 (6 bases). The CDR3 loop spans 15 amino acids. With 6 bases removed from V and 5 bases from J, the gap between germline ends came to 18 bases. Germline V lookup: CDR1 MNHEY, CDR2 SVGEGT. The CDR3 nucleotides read TGTGCCAGCAGGCCCGCCCGGGAGTATGTAGATACGCAGTATTTT. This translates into CASRPAREYVDTQYF.

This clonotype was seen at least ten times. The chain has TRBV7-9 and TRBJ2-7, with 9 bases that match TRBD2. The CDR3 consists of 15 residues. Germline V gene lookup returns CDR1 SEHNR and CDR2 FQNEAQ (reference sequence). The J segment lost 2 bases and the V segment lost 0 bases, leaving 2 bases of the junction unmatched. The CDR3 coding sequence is TGTGCCAGCAGCTTAGCGGCTAGCGGGGCCTACGAGCAGTACTTC. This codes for CASSLAASGAYEQYF.

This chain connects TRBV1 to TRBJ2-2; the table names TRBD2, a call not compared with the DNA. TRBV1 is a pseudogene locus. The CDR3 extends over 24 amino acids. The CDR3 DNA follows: TGCACCAGCAGCCAAGAGATACTATTTCCCCGGACTGGCGGGAGGACAAACGGCACCGGGGAGCTGTTTTTT. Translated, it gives CTSSQEILFPRTGGRTNGTGELFF.

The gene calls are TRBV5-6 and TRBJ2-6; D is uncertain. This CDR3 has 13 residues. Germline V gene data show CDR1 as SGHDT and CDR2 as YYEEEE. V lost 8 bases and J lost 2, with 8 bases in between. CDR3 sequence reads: CASSTPGANVLTF. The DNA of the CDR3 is TGTGCCAGTTCTACCCCTGGGGCCAACGTCCTGACTTTC.

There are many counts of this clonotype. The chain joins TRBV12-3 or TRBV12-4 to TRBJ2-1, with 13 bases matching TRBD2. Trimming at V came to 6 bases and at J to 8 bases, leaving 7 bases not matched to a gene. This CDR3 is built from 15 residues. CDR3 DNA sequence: TGTGCCAGCAGCCTCGGACTAGCGGGAGAGGATGAGCAGTTCTTC. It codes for CASSLGLAGEDEQFF.

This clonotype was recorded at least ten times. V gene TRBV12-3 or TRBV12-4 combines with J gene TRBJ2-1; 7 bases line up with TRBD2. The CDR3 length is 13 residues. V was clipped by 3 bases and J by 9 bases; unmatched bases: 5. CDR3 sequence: CASSLSGRGEQFF. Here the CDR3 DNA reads TGTGCCAGCAGTTTGTCGGGGAGGGGTGAGCAGTTCTTC.

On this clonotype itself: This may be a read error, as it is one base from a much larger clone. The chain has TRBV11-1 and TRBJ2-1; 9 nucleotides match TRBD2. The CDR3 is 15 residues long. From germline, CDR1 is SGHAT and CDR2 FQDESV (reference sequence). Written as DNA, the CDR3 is TGTGCCAGCGGCCCTCTAGCGGGGCCTCACAATGAGCCGTTCTTC. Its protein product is CASGPLAGPHNEPFF.

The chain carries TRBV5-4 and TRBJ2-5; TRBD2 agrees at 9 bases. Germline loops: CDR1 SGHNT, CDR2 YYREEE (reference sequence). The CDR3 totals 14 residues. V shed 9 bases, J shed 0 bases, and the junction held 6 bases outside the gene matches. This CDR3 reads CATRAGGYQETQYF. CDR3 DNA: TGTGCCACCCGAGCGGGGGGCTACCAAGAGACCCAGTACTTC.

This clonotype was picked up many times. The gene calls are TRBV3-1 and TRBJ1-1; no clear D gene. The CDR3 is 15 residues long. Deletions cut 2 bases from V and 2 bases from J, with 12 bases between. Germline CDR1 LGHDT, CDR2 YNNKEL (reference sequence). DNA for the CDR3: TGTGCCAGCAGCCAACTCCATACAACCAACACTGAAGCTTTCTTT. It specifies CASSQLHTTNTEAFF.

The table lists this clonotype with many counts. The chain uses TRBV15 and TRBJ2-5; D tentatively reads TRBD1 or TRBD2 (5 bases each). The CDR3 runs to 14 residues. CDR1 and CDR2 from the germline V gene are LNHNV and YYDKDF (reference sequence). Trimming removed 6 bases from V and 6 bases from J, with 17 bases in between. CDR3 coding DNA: TGTGCCACCAGGGGGGACGGATGGAGGAAGACCCAGTACTTC. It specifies CATRGDGWRKTQYF.

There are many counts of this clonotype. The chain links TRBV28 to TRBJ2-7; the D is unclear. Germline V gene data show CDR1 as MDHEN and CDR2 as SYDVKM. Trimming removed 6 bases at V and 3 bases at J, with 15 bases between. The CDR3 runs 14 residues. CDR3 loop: CASSPPGRVYEQYF. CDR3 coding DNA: TGTGCCAGCAGCCCCCCCGGACGGGTCTACGAGCAGTACTTC.

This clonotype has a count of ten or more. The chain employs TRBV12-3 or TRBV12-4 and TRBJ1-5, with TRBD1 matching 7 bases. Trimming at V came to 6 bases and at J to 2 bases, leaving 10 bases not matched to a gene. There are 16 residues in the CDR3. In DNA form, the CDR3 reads TGTGCCAGCAGCCCTACAGGGGACAGTGGCAATCAGCCCCAGCATTTT. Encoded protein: CASSPTGDSGNQPQHF.

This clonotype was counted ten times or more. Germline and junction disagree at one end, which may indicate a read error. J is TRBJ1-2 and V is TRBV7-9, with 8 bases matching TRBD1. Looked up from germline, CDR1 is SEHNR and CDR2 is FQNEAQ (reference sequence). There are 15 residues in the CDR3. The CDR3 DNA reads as TGTGCCAGCACCTTACCCGGAGGCGGGACAGGAGGCTACACCTTC. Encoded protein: CASTLPGGGTGGYTF.

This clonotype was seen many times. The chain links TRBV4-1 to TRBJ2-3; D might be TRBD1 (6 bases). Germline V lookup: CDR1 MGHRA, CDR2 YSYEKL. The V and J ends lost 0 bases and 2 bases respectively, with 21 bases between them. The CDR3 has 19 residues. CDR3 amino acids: CASSQDFVAWDTSTDTQYF. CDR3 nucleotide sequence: TGCGCCAGCAGCCAAGATTTTGTAGCTTGGGACACCTCCACAGATACGCAGTATTTT.

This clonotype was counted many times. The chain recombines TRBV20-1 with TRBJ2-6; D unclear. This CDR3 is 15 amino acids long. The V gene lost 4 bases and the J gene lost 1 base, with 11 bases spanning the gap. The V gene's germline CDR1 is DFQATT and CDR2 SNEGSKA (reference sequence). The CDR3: CSATPQKSGANVLTF. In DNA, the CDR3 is TGCAGTGCTACCCCACAGAAGTCTGGGGCCAACGTCCTGACTTTC.